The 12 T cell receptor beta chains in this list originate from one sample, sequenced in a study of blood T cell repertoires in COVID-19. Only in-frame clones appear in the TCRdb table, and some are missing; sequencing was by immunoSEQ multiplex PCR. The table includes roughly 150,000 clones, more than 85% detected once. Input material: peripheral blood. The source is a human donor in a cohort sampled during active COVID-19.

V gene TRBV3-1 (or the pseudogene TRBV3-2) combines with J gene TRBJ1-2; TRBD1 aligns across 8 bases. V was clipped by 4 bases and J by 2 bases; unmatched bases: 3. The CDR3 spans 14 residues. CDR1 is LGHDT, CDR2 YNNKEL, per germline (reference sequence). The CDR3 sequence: CASSPGGQNYGYTF. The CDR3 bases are TGTGCCAGCAGCCCAGGGGGCCAAAACTATGGCTACACCTTC.

The CDR3 DNA reads TGTGCCAGCAGTCTGGGGTGGCGGGGCTCAGATACGCAGTATTTT. Its translation is CASSLGWRGSDTQYF. The chain joins TRBV5-4 to TRBJ2-3; D possibly corresponds to TRBD2 (6 bases). Germline values: CDR1 SGHNT, CDR2 YYREEE (reference sequence). The CDR3 covers 15 residues. The V gene lost 5 bases and the J gene lost 4 bases, with 17 bases spanning the gap.

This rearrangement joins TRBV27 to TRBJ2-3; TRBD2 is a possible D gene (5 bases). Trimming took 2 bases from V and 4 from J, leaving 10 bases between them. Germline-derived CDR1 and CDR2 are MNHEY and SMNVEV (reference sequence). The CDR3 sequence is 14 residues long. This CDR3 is CASSLVEGADTQYF. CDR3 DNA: TGTGCCAGCAGTTTAGTTGAGGGAGCAGATACGCAGTATTTT.

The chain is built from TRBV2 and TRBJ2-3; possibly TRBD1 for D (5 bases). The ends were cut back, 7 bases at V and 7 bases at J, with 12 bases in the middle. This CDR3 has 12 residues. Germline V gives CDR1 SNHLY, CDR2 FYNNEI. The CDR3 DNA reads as TGTGCCAGCAAGTCAGGGTTTCATACGCAGTATTTT. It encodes CASKSGFHTQYF.

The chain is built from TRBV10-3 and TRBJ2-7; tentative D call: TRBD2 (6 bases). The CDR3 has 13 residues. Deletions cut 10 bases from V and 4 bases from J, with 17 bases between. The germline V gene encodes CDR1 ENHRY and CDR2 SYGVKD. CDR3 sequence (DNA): TGTGCCAGCGGCGGGATGGCCGATTACGAGCAGTACTTC. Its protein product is CASGGMADYEQYF.

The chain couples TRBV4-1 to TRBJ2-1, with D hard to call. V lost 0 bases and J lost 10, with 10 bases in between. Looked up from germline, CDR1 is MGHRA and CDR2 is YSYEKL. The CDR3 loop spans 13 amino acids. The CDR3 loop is CASSQESWAEQFF. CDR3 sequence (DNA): TGCGCCAGCAGCCAAGAGTCTTGGGCCGAGCAGTTCTTC.

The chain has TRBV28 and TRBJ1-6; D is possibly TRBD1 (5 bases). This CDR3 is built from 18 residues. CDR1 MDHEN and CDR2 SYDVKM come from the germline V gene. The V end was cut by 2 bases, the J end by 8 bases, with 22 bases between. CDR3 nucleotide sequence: TGTGCCAGCAGTTTACTGGCGGGGGTTTTGGAGTCTTATTCACCCCTCCACTTT. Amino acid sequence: CASSLLAGVLESYSPLHF.

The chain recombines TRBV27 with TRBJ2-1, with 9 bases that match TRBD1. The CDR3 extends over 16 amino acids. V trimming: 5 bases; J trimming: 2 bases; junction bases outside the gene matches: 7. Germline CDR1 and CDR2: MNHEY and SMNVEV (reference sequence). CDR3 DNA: TGTGCCAGCAGTCCGGACAGGGGAACGACCTACAATGAGCAGTTCTTC. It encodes CASSPDRGTTYNEQFF.

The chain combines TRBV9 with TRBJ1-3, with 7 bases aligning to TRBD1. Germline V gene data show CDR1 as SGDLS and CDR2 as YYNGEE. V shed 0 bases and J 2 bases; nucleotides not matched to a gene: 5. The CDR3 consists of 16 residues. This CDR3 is CASSVAPTGPGNTIYF. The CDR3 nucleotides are TGTGCCAGCAGCGTAGCCCCGACAGGGCCTGGAAACACCATATATTTT.

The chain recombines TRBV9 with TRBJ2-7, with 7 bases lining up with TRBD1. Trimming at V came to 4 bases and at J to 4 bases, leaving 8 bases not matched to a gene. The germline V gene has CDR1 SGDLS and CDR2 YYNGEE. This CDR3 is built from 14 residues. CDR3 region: CASSPRDSPYEQYF. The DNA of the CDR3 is TGTGCCAGCAGCCCCCGGGACAGTCCTTACGAGCAGTACTTC.

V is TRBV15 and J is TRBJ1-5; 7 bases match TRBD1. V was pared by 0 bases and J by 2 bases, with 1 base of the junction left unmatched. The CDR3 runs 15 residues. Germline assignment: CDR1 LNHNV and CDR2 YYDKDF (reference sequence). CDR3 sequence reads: CATSRETGGNQPQHF. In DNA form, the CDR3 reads TGTGCCACCAGCAGAGAAACAGGGGGCAATCAGCCCCAGCATTTT.

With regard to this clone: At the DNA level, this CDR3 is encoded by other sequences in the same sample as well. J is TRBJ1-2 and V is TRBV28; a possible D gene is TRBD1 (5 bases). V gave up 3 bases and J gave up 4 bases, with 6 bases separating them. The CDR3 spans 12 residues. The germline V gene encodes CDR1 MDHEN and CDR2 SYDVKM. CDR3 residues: CASSLGGYGYTF. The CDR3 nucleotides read TGTGCCAGCAGTTTGGGGGGCTATGGCTACACCTTC.